The 2 T cell receptor beta chains below come from one sample, sequenced in a study of CD4 and CD8 cells across lung adenocarcinoma regions. TCRdb reanalysed the PCR reads using MiXCR and keeps one entry per CDR3 protein. The table has tens of thousands of distinct CDR3 sequences, around half seen once. The sequencing input was CD8+ T cells from the center of a lung tumor. The receptors derive from a female donor with lung adenocarcinoma. The CD4 and CD8 labels of this study may be unreliable.

This clonotype was seen once. This chain links TRBV6-1 with TRBJ2-3, with D tentatively TRBD1 (6 bases). The CDR3 consists of 15 residues. Germline assignment: CDR1 MNHNS and CDR2 SASEGT. Trimming removed 6 bases at V and 2 bases at J, with 15 bases between. The CDR3 loop is CASSPGTSSTDTQYF. Written as DNA, the CDR3 is TGTGCCAGCAGCCCCGGGACATCTTCCACAGATACGCAGTATTTT.

The chain links TRBV6-1 to TRBJ2-1; a possible D gene is TRBD1 (6 bases). The DNA end is more similar to TRBJ2-7, so the J call may be wrong. In germline, CDR1 is MNHNS, CDR2 SASEGT. The CDR3 contains 11 residues. CDR3 loop: CASSKGQEQYF. In DNA, the CDR3 is TGTGCCAGCAGTAAAGGACAGGAGCAGTACTTC.